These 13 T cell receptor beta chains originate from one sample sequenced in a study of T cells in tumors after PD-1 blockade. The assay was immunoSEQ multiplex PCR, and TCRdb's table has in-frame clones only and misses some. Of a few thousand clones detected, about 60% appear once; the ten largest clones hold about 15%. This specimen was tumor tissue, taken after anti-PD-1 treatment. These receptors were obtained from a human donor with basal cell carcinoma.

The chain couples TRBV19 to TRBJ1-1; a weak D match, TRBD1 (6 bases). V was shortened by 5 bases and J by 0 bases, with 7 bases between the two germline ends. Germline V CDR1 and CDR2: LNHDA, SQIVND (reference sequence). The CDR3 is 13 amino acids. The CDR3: CASSQGLNTEAFF. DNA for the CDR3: TGTGCCAGTAGTCAGGGGCTGAACACTGAAGCTTTCTTT.

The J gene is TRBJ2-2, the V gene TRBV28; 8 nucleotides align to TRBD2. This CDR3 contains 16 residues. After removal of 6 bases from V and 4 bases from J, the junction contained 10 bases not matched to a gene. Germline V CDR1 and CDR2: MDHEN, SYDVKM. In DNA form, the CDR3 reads TGTGCCAGCAGGACTAGAGCGGGAGTAGGCACCGGGGAGCTGTTTTTT. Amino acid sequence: CASRTRAGVGTGELFF. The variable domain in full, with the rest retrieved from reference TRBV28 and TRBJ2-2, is DVKVTQSSRYLVKRTGEKVFLECVQDMDHENMFWYRQDPGLGLRLIYFSYDVKMKEKGDIPEGYSVSREKKERFSLILESASTNQTSMYLCASRTRAGVGTGELFFGEGSRLTVL.

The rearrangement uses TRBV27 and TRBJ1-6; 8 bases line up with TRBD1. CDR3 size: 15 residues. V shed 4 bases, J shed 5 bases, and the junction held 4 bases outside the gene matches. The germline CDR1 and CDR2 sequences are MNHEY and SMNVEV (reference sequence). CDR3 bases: TGTGCCAGCAGTTCACGGACAGGGAATAATTCACCCCTCCACTTT. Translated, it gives CASSSRTGNNSPLHF.

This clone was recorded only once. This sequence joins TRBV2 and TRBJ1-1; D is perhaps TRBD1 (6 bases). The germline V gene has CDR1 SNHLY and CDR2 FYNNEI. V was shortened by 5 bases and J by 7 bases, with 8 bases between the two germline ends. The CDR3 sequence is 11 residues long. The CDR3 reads CASSRRGEAFF. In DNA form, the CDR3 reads TGTGCCAGCAGTCGCAGGGGTGAAGCTTTCTTT.

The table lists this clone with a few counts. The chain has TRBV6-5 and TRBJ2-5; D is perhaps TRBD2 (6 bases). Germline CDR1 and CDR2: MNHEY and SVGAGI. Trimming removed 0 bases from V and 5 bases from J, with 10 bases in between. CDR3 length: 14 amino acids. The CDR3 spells CASSYSTGVETQYF. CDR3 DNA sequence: TGTGCCAGCAGTTACTCGACGGGAGTTGAGACCCAGTACTTC.

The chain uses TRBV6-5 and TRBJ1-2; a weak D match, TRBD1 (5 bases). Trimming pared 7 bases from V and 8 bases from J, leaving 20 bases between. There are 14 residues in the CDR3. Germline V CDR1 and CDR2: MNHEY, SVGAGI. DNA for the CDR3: TGTGCCAGCACCGCCGGGTCGGGGACGGGAGGCTACACCTTC. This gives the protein CASTAGSGTGGYTF.

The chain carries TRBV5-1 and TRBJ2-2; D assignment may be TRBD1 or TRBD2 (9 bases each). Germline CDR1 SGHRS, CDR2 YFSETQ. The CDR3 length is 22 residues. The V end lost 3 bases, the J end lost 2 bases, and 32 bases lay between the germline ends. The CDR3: CASSSAPGQGYGLAKNTGELFF. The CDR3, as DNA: TGCGCCAGCAGCTCTGCCCCGGGACAGGGATATGGACTAGCGAAAAACACCGGGGAGCTGTTTTTT.

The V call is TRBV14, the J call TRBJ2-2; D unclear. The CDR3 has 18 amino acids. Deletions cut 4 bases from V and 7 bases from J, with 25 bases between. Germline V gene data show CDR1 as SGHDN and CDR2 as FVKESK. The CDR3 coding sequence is TGTGCCAGCAGCCTACGAAGGAGCAATCCGGTGGCTAGCGGGGAGCTGTTTTTT. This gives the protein CASSLRRSNPVASGELFF.

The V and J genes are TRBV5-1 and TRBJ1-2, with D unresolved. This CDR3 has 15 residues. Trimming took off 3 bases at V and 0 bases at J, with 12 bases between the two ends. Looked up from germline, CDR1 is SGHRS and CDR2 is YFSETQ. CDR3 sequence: CASSSSDGANYGYTF. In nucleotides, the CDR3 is TGCGCCAGCAGCTCCTCGGACGGAGCTAACTATGGCTACACCTTC.

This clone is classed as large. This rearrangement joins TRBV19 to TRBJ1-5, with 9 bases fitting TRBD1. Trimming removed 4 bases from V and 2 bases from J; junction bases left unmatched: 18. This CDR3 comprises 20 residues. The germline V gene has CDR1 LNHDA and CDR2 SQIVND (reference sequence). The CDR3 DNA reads TGTGCCAGTAGTACTTTCACTGGGACAGGGAGCCTTAGTGGCAATCAGCCCCAGCATTTT. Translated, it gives CASSTFTGTGSLSGNQPQHF. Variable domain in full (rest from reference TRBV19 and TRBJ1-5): DGGITQSPKYLFRKEGQNVTLSCEQNLNHDAMYWYRQDPGQGLRLIYYSQIVNDFQKGDIAEGYSVSREKKESFPLTVTSAQKNPTAFYLCASSTFTGTGSLSGNQPQHFGDGTRLSIL.

The CDR3 region has the DNA TGTGCCAGAAGCACCCGGACTAGCGGCTCCTACGAGCAGTACTTC. Encoded protein: CARSTRTSGSYEQYF. The chain uses TRBV7-5 and TRBJ2-7; the table's TRBD2 call for D was not verified on the DNA. TRBV7-5 is listed as a pseudogene. The CDR3 has 15 residues.

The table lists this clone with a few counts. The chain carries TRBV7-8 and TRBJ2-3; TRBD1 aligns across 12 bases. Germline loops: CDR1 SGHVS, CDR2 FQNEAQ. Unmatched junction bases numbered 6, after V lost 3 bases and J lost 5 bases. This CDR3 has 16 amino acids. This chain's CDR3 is CASSFGGTGGGDTQYF. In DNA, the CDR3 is TGTGCCAGCAGCTTCGGGGGGACAGGGGGCGGAGATACGCAGTATTTT.

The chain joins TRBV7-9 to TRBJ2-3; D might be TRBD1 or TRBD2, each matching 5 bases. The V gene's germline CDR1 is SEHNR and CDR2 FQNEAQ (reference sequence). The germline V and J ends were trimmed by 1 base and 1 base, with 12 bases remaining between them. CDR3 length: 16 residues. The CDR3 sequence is CASSLGDLHRTDTQYF. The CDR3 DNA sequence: TGTGCCAGCAGCTTAGGGGACCTCCACCGCACAGATACGCAGTATTTT.